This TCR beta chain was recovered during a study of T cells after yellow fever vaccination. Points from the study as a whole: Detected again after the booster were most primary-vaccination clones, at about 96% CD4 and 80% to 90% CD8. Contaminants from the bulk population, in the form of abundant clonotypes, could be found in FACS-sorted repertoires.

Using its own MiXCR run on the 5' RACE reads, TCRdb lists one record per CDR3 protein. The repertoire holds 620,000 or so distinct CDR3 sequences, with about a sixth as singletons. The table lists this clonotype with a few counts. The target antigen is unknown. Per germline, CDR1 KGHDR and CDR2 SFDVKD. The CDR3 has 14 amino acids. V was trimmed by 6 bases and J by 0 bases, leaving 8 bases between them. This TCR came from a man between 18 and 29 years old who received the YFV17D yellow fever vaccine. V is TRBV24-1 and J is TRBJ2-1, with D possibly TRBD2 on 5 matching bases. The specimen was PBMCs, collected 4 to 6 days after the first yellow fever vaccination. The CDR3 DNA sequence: TGTGCCACCAGTACGGGGAGCTCCTACAATGAGCAGTTCTTC. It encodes CATSTGSSYNEQFF.